This entry lists 15 T cell receptor beta chains sequenced from one sample in a study of T cell repertoires in cytomegalovirus infection. TCRdb reanalysed the reads using MiXCR and keeps one entry per CDR3 protein. The table lists some 940,000 distinct CDR3 sequences, around 30% of them singletons, with over 12% in the top ten. These receptors have no identified antigens. Sequencing was performed on cultured CD8+ T cells from PBMCs, taken from culture after CMV antigen stimulation. The receptors shown here come from a human donor in good health (CMV status not recorded). Some clones in this sample may be carry-over from other donors' samples.

This clonotype was seen a few times. The genes are TRBV10-3 and TRBJ1-4; TRBD1 agrees at 7 bases. V lost 6 bases and J lost 5; bases outside the gene matches: 6. Germline assignment: CDR1 ENHRY and CDR2 SYGVKD. The CDR3 covers 14 residues. The chain's CDR3 is CAIRAGTENEKLFF. The CDR3 region has the DNA TGTGCCATCAGGGCCGGGACAGAGAATGAAAAACTGTTTTTT.

V usage is TRBV4-1 and J usage is TRBJ2-1; D might be TRBD1 (6 bases). Germline loops: CDR1 MGHRA, CDR2 YSYEKL. The V gene lost 4 bases and the J gene lost 6 bases, with 13 bases spanning the gap. This CDR3 contains 14 residues. The CDR3 DNA follows: TGCGCCAGCAGCCCACGGGACAAATCCAATGAGCAGTTCTTC. This codes for CASSPRDKSNEQFF.

This clonotype was observed a handful of times. The V call is TRBV28, the J call TRBJ1-2; D is perhaps TRBD1 (5 bases). The CDR3 is 14 amino acids. The germline V gene encodes CDR1 MDHEN and CDR2 SYDVKM. V was trimmed by 3 bases and J by 4 bases, leaving 12 bases between them. Here the CDR3 reads CASSFPGSIYGYTF. The DNA of the CDR3 is TGTGCCAGCAGTTTCCCAGGGTCTATCTATGGCTACACCTTC.

This clonotype occurred many times. The chain joins TRBV2 to TRBJ2-1; 11 bases fit TRBD2. This CDR3 is 16 amino acids long. Germline lookup yields CDR1 SNHLY and CDR2 FYNNEI. V lost 2 bases, J lost 1 base, and 1 base stayed unmatched. The CDR3 bases are TGTGCCAGCAGTGAACCTAGCGGGGGGTCCTACAATGAGCAGTTCTTC. Amino acids: CASSEPSGGSYNEQFF.

This clonotype has a handful of counts. CDR3 protein: CAVIAGDITGELFF. The CDR3 DNA reads TGTGCCGTCATAGCCGGGGACATCACCGGGGAGCTGTTTTTT. The chain employs TRBV12-3 or TRBV12-4 and TRBJ2-2; TRBD1 is a possible D gene (6 bases). The CDR3 contains 14 residues. V was clipped by 11 bases and J by 4 bases, with 17 bases between them.

This sequence joins TRBV28 and TRBJ2-7; D not certain. Germline V gives CDR1 MDHEN, CDR2 SYDVKM. This CDR3 is built from 12 residues. The V gene lost 6 bases and the J gene lost 7 bases, with 13 bases spanning the gap. The CDR3 sequence: CASSEIFKEQYV. As DNA, the CDR3 is TGTGCCAGCAGCGAAATCTTTAAGGAGCAGTACGTC.

This clonotype was found once. This chain's CDR3 is CASSDQGQGTYSNQPQHF. The CDR3 region has the DNA TGTGCCAGCAGTGATCAGGGACAGGGGACATATAGCAATCAGCCCCAGCATTTT. The chain is built from TRBV2 and TRBJ1-5; 10 nucleotides agree with TRBD1. CDR1 is SNHLY and CDR2 is FYNNEI in the germline V gene. V shed 3 bases, J shed 0 bases, and the junction held 8 bases outside the gene matches. This CDR3 is built from 18 residues.

Here the CDR3 reads CASSLERETGTGTGELFF. CDR3 DNA sequence: TGTGCCAGCAGCTTAGAAAGAGAGACAGGGACGGGAACCGGGGAGCTGTTTTTT. The chain combines TRBV7-6 with TRBJ2-2; 7 nucleotides line up with TRBD1. Trimming took 1 base from V and 5 from J; bases not matched to a gene: 13. This CDR3 is 18 amino acids long. Germline V gene sequence: CDR1 SGHVS, CDR2 FNYEAQ.

The chain recombines TRBV7-4 with TRBJ2-7, with D possibly being TRBD1 (6 bases). CDR3 length equals 13 residues. Deletions cut 0 bases from V and 6 bases from J, with 9 bases between. CDR1 is SGHVT, CDR2 SQSDAQ, per germline. CDR3 sequence: CASSLAQGREQYV. Here the CDR3 DNA reads TGTGCCAGCAGCTTAGCCCAGGGGCGCGAGCAGTACGTC.

This chain joins TRBV15 and TRBJ2-7; D possibly uses TRBD1 or TRBD2 (5 bases each). The CDR3 consists of 14 residues. The ends were cut back, 0 bases at V and 4 bases at J, with 10 bases in the middle. The germline V gene encodes CDR1 LNHNV and CDR2 YYDKDF (reference sequence). DNA for the CDR3: TGTGCCACCAGCAGAGATTGGGACCAATACGAGCAGTACTTC. It encodes CATSRDWDQYEQYF.

The chain couples TRBV10-3 to TRBJ2-3, with D possibly matching TRBD2 (7 bases). The CDR3 covers 15 residues. The germline V and J ends were trimmed by 3 bases and 4 bases, with 14 bases remaining between them. In germline, CDR1 is ENHRY, CDR2 SYGVKD. CDR3 sequence (DNA): TGTGCCATCAGTGATTTGGTGGGGGGGCCAGATACGCAGTATTTT. This encodes CAISDLVGGPDTQYF.

This clonotype was detected once. This chain joins TRBV27 and TRBJ2-2; D possibly matches TRBD1 or TRBD2 (6 bases each). The CDR3 is 16 amino acids. V was cut by 4 bases and J by 3 bases, with 15 bases left in between. Germline V gene data show CDR1 as MNHEY and CDR2 as SMNVEV (reference sequence). For the CDR3, the DNA is TGTGCCAGCAGTTCTCCCCGGGGGCAGGACACCGGGGAGCTGTTTTTT. Protein: CASSSPRGQDTGELFF.

This clonotype was found a few times. This CDR3 is CASSVQAASTDTQYF. In nucleotides, the CDR3 is TGTGCCAGCAGCGTTCAAGCCGCCAGCACAGATACGCAGTATTTT. The J gene is TRBJ2-3, the V gene TRBV12-3 or TRBV12-4; D is unresolved. CDR3 size: 15 residues. The V and J ends lost 6 bases and 0 bases respectively, with 13 bases between them.

The CDR3 DNA follows: TGTGCCAGCAGTTATAGCTCCTCTTCAGCGAAGACCCAGTACTTC. This encodes CASSYSSSSAKTQYF. The chain has TRBV12-3 or TRBV12-4 and TRBJ2-5; no reliable D call. CDR3 length equals 15 residues. The germline V and J ends were trimmed by 4 bases and 6 bases, with 18 bases remaining between them.

The rearrangement links TRBV28 to TRBJ2-5, with unresolved D. V lost 2 bases and J lost 3, with 13 bases in between. Germline V gene sequence: CDR1 MDHEN, CDR2 SYDVKM. The CDR3 totals 15 residues. The CDR3 region is CASSLKVPRKETQYF. The CDR3 DNA follows: TGTGCCAGCAGTTTAAAGGTCCCGCGCAAAGAGACCCAGTACTTC.